This T cell receptor (beta chain) was identified during a study of T cell repertoires in aging, cancer and after chemotherapy. Study-level background: The full dataset contained roughly 8.8 million TCR reads.

A mixed TRB-A/B primer pool amplified rearranged TRB by multiplex touch-down PCR. One entry per CDR3 protein, called by TCRdb with MiXCR from the multiplex PCR reads. Here the sample spans 950 or so distinct CDR3 sequences, 80% to 90% being singletons. Only one count was recorded for this clonotype. No antigen is known for it. Findings and limits, study-wide: In healthy donors, age-related TCR diversity loss mainly reflected lost richness.

The CDR3 spans 15 residues. After removal of 4 bases from V and 4 bases from J, the junction contained 5 bases not matched to a gene. The germline CDR1 and CDR2 sequences are MNHNS and SASEGT. TCR beta rearrangements were amplified from peripheral blood genomic DNA. Source material: blood. The rearrangement uses TRBV6-1 and TRBJ2-3; 10 bases align to TRBD1. The source is a human donor with a solid tumor. The CDR3 loop is CASSGDRGHSDTQYF. CDR3 bases: TGTGCCAGCAGTGGTGACAGGGGGCACTCAGATACGCAGTATTTT.